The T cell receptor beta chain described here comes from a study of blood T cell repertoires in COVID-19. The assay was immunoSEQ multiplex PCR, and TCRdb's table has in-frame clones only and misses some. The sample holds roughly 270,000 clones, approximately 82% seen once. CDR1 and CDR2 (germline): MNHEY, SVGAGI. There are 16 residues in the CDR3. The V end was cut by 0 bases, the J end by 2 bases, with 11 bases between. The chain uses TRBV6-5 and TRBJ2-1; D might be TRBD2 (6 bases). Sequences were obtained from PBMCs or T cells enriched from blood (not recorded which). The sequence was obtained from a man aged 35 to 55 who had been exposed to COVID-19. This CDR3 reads CASSYSGRGTYNEQFF. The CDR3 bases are TGTGCCAGCAGTTACTCGGGACGGGGGACCTACAATGAGCAGTTCTTC.